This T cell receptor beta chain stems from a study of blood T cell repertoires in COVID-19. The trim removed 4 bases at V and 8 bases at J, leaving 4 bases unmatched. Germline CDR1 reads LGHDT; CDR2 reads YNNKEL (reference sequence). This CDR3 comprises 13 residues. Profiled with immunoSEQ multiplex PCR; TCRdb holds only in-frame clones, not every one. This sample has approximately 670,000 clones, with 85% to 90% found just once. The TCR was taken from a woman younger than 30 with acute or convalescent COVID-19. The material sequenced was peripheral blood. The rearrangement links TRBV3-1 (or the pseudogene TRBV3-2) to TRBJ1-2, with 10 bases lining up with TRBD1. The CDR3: CASSRGQGRGYTF. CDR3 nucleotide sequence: TGTGCCAGCAGCCGGGGACAGGGGAGGGGCTACACCTTC.